The 28 T cell receptor beta chains below were found in one sample sequenced in a study of blood T cell repertoires in COVID-19. Data came from immunoSEQ multiplex PCR; TCRdb stores just in-frame clones and leaves some out. The table has around 120,000 clones, 60% to 85% seen once. Sequencing input: peripheral blood. These receptors all come from a man in his 70s with acute or convalescent COVID-19.

This chain uses TRBV6-1 with TRBJ2-3; D ambiguous. Germline V gene data show CDR1 as MNHNS and CDR2 as SASEGT. Trimming took off 1 base at V and 1 base at J, with 9 bases between the two ends. The CDR3 length is 15 residues. CDR3 protein: CASSEGAIRTDTQYF. The CDR3 DNA reads TGTGCCAGCAGTGAAGGTGCTATCCGCACAGATACGCAGTATTTT.

The J gene is TRBJ1-2, the V gene TRBV11-2; TRBD1 matches at 8 bases. This CDR3 region has 15 residues. CDR1 SGHAT and CDR2 FQNNGV come from the germline V gene. Trimming removed 1 base from V and 2 bases from J; junction bases left unmatched: 3. CDR3 in amino acids: CASSLATGDNYGYTF. The DNA of the CDR3 is TGTGCCAGCAGCTTAGCGACAGGGGACAACTATGGCTACACCTTC.

This chain joins TRBV2 and TRBJ1-2; D remains ambiguous. The CDR3 sequence is 13 residues long. Between the trimmed V and J ends, which lost 8 bases and 4 bases, there was a span of 14 bases. Per germline, CDR1 SNHLY and CDR2 FYNNEI. CDR3 protein: CASAVSAGYGYTF. In DNA form, the CDR3 reads TGTGCCAGCGCGGTCTCGGCCGGCTATGGCTACACCTTC.

The chain employs TRBV9 and TRBJ1-6, with 7 bases matching TRBD1. The CDR3 is 17 amino acids. Per the germline V gene, CDR1 is SGDLS and CDR2 is YYNGEE. J lost 4 bases, V lost 2 bases, and 9 bases had no gene match. CDR3 coding DNA: TGTGCCAGCAGCGTGGCCCGAAACAGGGGTTATAATTCACCCCTCCACTTT. Translated: CASSVARNRGYNSPLHF.

This chain joins TRBV7-3 and TRBJ1-6; D is uncertain. Between the trimmed V and J ends, which lost 5 bases and 8 bases, there was a span of 13 bases. The germline gives CDR1 SGHTA, CDR2 FQGTGA. CDR3 size: 14 residues. Here the CDR3 DNA reads TGTGCCAGCAGCGTTCATGGTTCGGATTCACCCCTCCACTTT. It specifies CASSVHGSDSPLHF. Full variable domain (outside the CDR3, taken from reference TRBV7-3 and TRBJ1-6): GAGVSQTPSNKVTEKGKYVELRCDPISGHTALYWYRQSLGQGPEFLIYFQGTGAADDSGLPNDRFFAVRPEGSVSTLKIQRTERGDSAVYLCASSVHGSDSPLHFGNGTRLTVT.

This clone was detected once. The rearrangement joins TRBV6-5 to TRBJ1-2; 12 positions match TRBD1. There are 13 residues in the CDR3. CDR1 and CDR2 (germline): MNHEY, SVGAGI. J was trimmed by 13 bases and V by 6 bases; bases with no gene match: 9. The DNA of the CDR3 is TGTGCCAGCAGACCTCAGGGACAGGGGGCCTGCACCTTC. Translation: CASRPQGQGACTF.

The CDR3 reads CASSFLTGLNTEAFF. Written as DNA, the CDR3 is TGTGCCAGTAGTTTCTTGACAGGCCTGAACACTGAAGCTTTCTTT. The V gene is TRBV19, the J gene TRBJ1-1; maybe TRBD1 (6 bases). V dropped 5 bases and J dropped 0 bases, with 13 bases sitting between them. Germline CDR1 is LNHDA and CDR2 is SQIVND (reference sequence). The CDR3 contains 15 residues.

This clone was seen just once. The chain combines TRBV5-1 with TRBJ2-5; 7 nucleotides line up with TRBD1. Trimming took 0 bases from V and 4 from J; bases not matched to a gene: 3. The CDR3 spans 14 residues. CDR1 and CDR2 from the germline V gene are SGHRS and YFSETQ. The CDR3 spells CASSLDPGGETQYF. Written as DNA, the CDR3 is TGCGCCAGCAGCTTGGACCCAGGGGGAGAGACCCAGTACTTC.

This clone showed up just a few times. This chain connects TRBV19 to TRBJ1-2; D unresolved. V shed 1 base and J shed 8 bases, with 14 bases lying between them. The CDR3 runs 14 residues. CDR1 and CDR2 (germline): LNHDA, SQIVND (reference sequence). CDR3 sequence (DNA): TGTGCCAGTAGTATAGGCAGCAGACTCGGGGGCTACACCTTC. Its protein is CASSIGSRLGGYTF.

This clone was recorded only once. The rearrangement uses TRBV4-1 and TRBJ1-2; 11 positions agree with TRBD1. Per the germline V gene, CDR1 is MGHRA and CDR2 is YSYEKL. The CDR3 runs 15 residues. Unmatched junction bases numbered 8, after V lost 5 bases and J lost 6 bases. CDR3 sequence: CASSTRTGGTNGYTF. CDR3 sequence (DNA): TGCGCCAGCAGCACCCGGACAGGGGGCACTAATGGCTACACCTTC.

The V call is TRBV4-3, the J call TRBJ1-2; perhaps TRBD1 as D (6 bases). Trimming left V 0 bases short and J 3 bases short, with 11 bases between. This CDR3 contains 15 residues. CDR1 is LGHNA, CDR2 YSLEER, per germline. CDR3: CASSQEPTGHYGYTF. CDR3 nucleotides: TGCGCCAGCAGCCAAGAGCCGACAGGCCACTATGGCTACACCTTC.

This rearrangement joins TRBV11-2 to TRBJ2-2, with D possibly TRBD2 on 5 matching bases. The germline V and J ends were trimmed by 1 base and 2 bases, with 14 bases remaining between them. Germline V gives CDR1 SGHAT, CDR2 FQNNGV. The CDR3 is 17 amino acids. The chain's CDR3 is CASSLVFSGSNTGELFF. The CDR3 nucleotides read TGTGCCAGCAGCTTAGTTTTTTCGGGGTCAAACACCGGGGAGCTGTTTTTT.

This clone was observed a handful of times. This rearrangement joins TRBV7-9 to TRBJ2-2, with D possibly matching TRBD1 (5 bases). CDR1 and CDR2 (germline): SEHNR, FQNEAQ (reference sequence). CDR3 length equals 16 residues. The V end was cut by 5 bases, the J end by 4 bases, with 17 bases between. The CDR3 spells CASSLTVSWGTGELFF. The CDR3 nucleotides are TGTGCCAGCAGCCTGACAGTTTCCTGGGGCACCGGGGAGCTGTTTTTT.

The chain carries TRBV5-6 and TRBJ2-1; maybe TRBD1 (6 bases). The CDR3 totals 13 residues. Trimming stripped 10 bases from V and 5 bases from J, with 16 bases between. The V gene's germline CDR1 is SGHDT and CDR2 YYEEEE. CDR3 amino acids: CAVRGRRNNEQFF. The CDR3 DNA reads TGTGCCGTCAGGGGAAGGAGGAACAATGAGCAGTTCTTC.

This chain connects TRBV4-1 to TRBJ2-7; tentative D call: TRBD1 (6 bases). CDR1 is MGHRA and CDR2 is YSYEKL in the germline V gene. The CDR3 extends over 16 amino acids. V dropped 0 bases and J dropped 0 bases, with 12 bases sitting between them. CDR3 DNA sequence: TGCGCCAGCAGCCAAGAGTCAGGGGTCAGCTCCTACGAGCAGTACTTC. Amino acid sequence: CASSQESGVSSYEQYF.

CDR3 protein: CATSRDGGRGRTEAFF. CDR3 coding DNA: TGTGCCACCAGCAGAGATGGGGGCAGGGGGCGGACTGAAGCTTTCTTT. The rearrangement joins TRBV15 to TRBJ1-1; 8 bases agree with TRBD1. CDR1 LNHNV and CDR2 YYDKDF come from the germline V gene (reference sequence). The CDR3 covers 16 residues. Trimming cost V 0 bases and J 5 bases; bases outside gene matches: 8.

This clone has only one observation. The chain links TRBV27 to TRBJ2-7, with TRBD2 matching over 10 bases. The CDR3 length is 15 residues. Trimming cost V 3 bases and J 6 bases; bases outside gene matches: 8. CDR1 MNHEY and CDR2 SMNVEV come from the germline V gene (reference sequence). CDR3 DNA sequence: TGTGCCAGCAGTTTGTATCGAGCGGGGGGGCTCGAGCAGTACTTC. Its translation is CASSLYRAGGLEQYF.

The chain is built from TRBV13 and TRBJ1-1, with TRBD1 matching 8 bases. This CDR3 is 16 amino acids long. The germline V gene has CDR1 PRHDT and CDR2 FYEKMQ (reference sequence). The V gene end was trimmed by 5 bases and the J gene end by 1 base; junction bases not matched to a gene: 9. CDR3 amino acids: CASSTRTGRANTEAFF. The CDR3 DNA follows: TGTGCCAGCAGCACGCGGACAGGGAGGGCGAACACTGAAGCTTTCTTT. Full variable domain (outside the CDR3, taken from reference TRBV13 and TRBJ1-1): AAGVIQSPRHLIKEKRETATLKCYPIPRHDTVYWYQQGPGQDPQFLISFYEKMQSDKGSIPDRFSAQQFSDYHSELNMSSLELGDSALYFCASSTRTGRANTEAFFGQGTRLTVV.

The CDR3, as DNA: TGTGCTAGTGGTACCCGACAGGGAGGAGAGACCCAGTACTTC. This gives the protein CASGTRQGGETQYF. This chain joins TRBV12-5 and TRBJ2-5; the D gene is possibly TRBD1 (7 bases). The germline CDR1 and CDR2 sequences are LGHNT and FRNRAP. The V and J ends lost 5 bases and 4 bases respectively, with 14 bases between them. The CDR3 loop spans 14 amino acids.

The chain employs TRBV15 and TRBJ2-1, with TRBD2 matching 8 bases. V shed 3 bases, J shed 5 bases, and the junction held 9 bases outside the gene matches. Germline CDR1 and CDR2: LNHNV and YYDKDF (reference sequence). CDR3 size: 16 residues. CDR3: CATSRDPSGWDNEQFF. As DNA, the CDR3 is TGTGCCACCAGCAGGGACCCTAGCGGGTGGGACAATGAGCAGTTCTTC.

V and J are TRBV19 and TRBJ2-7; no firm D call. V gave up 11 bases and J gave up 4 bases, with 12 bases separating them. Germline V gene data show CDR1 as LNHDA and CDR2 as SQIVND (reference sequence). The CDR3 totals 11 residues. The CDR3 loop is CASAAAYEQYF. CDR3 bases: TGTGCCTCGGCCGCGGCGTACGAGCAGTACTTC. Using reference TRBV19 and TRBJ2-7 for the parts outside the CDR3, the full variable domain is DGGITQSPKYLFRKEGQNVTLSCEQNLNHDAMYWYRQDPGQGLRLIYYSQIVNDFQKGDIAEGYSVSREKKESFPLTVTSAQKNPTAFYLCASAAAYEQYFGPGTRLTVT.

The CDR3 nucleotides are TGTGCCAGCAGCCACCGACGGACCGGACAAAACTACGAGCAGTACTTC. Translated: CASSHRRTGQNYEQYF. The chain combines TRBV7-8 with TRBJ2-7, with D possibly being TRBD1 (5 bases). Germline V gene data show CDR1 as SGHVS and CDR2 as FQNEAQ. Trimming cost V 5 bases and J 3 bases, with 20 bases left between them. The CDR3 runs to 16 residues.

The chain is built from TRBV6-1 and TRBJ2-3; a weak D match, TRBD1 (6 bases). The CDR3 has 14 residues. Trimming took off 2 bases at V and 1 base at J, with 7 bases between the two ends. Looked up from germline, CDR1 is MNHNS and CDR2 is SASEGT. The CDR3 here is CASSEWTGTDTQYF. The CDR3, as DNA: TGTGCCAGCAGTGAATGGACAGGCACAGATACGCAGTATTTT.

The chain combines TRBV10-3 with TRBJ2-5; TRBD2 aligns across 8 bases. Germline trimming cut 0 bases from V and 4 bases from J; bases unmatched to any gene: 4. The CDR3 extends over 15 amino acids. Per germline, CDR1 ENHRY and CDR2 SYGVKD. The CDR3 DNA sequence: TGTGCCATCAGTGAGTCACCGGGGGGGCGAGAGACCCAGTACTTC. This translates into CAISESPGGRETQYF.

The genes are TRBV19 and TRBJ2-2; D is perhaps TRBD1 (5 bases). The V gene's germline CDR1 is LNHDA and CDR2 SQIVND (reference sequence). V lost 8 bases and J 0 bases, leaving 16 bases between the germline ends. The CDR3 contains 16 residues. The CDR3 reads CASALQETTNTGELFF. Written as DNA, the CDR3 is TGTGCCAGTGCTTTACAGGAGACGACGAACACCGGGGAGCTGTTTTTT.

This chain connects TRBV3-1 (or the pseudogene TRBV3-2) to TRBJ1-1; D ambiguous. CDR1 is LGHDT, CDR2 YNNKEL, per germline (reference sequence). CDR3 length equals 14 residues. Deletions cut 1 base from V and 3 bases from J, with 9 bases between. The DNA for the CDR3 is TGTGCCAGCAGCCAAGCCCCCCCGGACACTGAAGCTTTCTTT. Amino acid sequence: CASSQAPPDTEAFF.

The chain links TRBV29-1 to TRBJ2-2; TRBD1 aligns across 9 bases. Germline loops: CDR1 SQVTM, CDR2 ANQGSEA. This CDR3 has 15 residues. Trimming cost V 7 bases and J 1 base; bases outside gene matches: 7. In DNA, the CDR3 is TGCAGCGCACCGGGACAGGGACTGAACACCGGGGAGCTGTTTTTT. Its protein is CSAPGQGLNTGELFF.

The chain employs TRBV18 and TRBJ2-4, with a possible D match to TRBD1 (6 bases). The germline V gene encodes CDR1 KGHSH and CDR2 LQKENI. The CDR3 consists of 14 residues. The germline V and J ends were trimmed by 3 bases and 3 bases, with 9 bases remaining between them. The CDR3 protein is CASSPRGGKNIQYF. In DNA form, the CDR3 reads TGTGCCAGCTCACCGAGAGGGGGCAAAAACATTCAGTACTTC.